This is a list of T cell receptor beta chains from one sample in a study of shared clonotypes between healthy human individuals. The repertoire was sequenced with immunoSEQ multiplex PCR; TCRdb's copy has only in-frame clones and lacks some. The data contain some 2,100,000 clones, nearly 97% of them singletons. Sequencing was performed on naive CD4+ T cells sorted from blood. All receptors derive from a man younger than 35 in good health. Each CDR3 is given with its conserved first and last residue. A D gene is named only where the DNA matches it firmly. The size of a clone is reported for some rows only, either as once, few or many, or as a class for expanded clones.

j_call v_call cdr3_length clone_size d_call cdr3_aa cdr3_nt
TRBJ2-5 TRBV7-9 14 . . CASSYAGGRETQYF TGTGCCAGCAGCTACGCAGGGGGGAGAGAGACCCAGTACTTC
TRBJ1-5 TRBV2 16 . . CASSESWTSSNQPQHF TGTGCCAGCAGTGAATCCTGGACCTCTAGCAATCAGCCCCAGCATTTT
TRBJ2-2 TRBV7-9 13 . . CASSLAGIGELFF TGTGCCAGCAGCTTAGCAGGGATCGGGGAGCTGTTTTTT
TRBJ1-1 TRBV6-1 13 . . CASRSTWNTEAFF TGTGCCAGCAGGAGCACCTGGAACACTGAAGCTTTCTTT
TRBJ1-6 TRBV10-3 14 . . CAISGGTYNSPLHF TGTGCCATCAGCGGGGGAACCTATAATTCACCCCTCCACTTT
TRBJ2-7 TRBV6-5 16 . . CASSYSWGHTGYEQYF TGTGCCAGCAGTTACTCGTGGGGTCACACCGGCTACGAGCAGTACTTC
TRBJ1-2 TRBV5-1 14 . . CASSLDSLSYGYTF TGCGCCAGCAGCCTGGACAGTCTCTCTTATGGCTACACCTTC
TRBJ1-1 TRBV30 14 . TRBD1 CAWTVAQGGTEAFF TGTGCCTGGACTGTGGCCCAGGGGGGCACTGAAGCTTTCTTT
TRBJ2-3 TRBV7-9 12 . . CASSLALGTQYF TGTGCCAGCAGCTTAGCTCTGGGTACGCAGTATTTT
TRBJ2-1 TRBV7-3 13 . . CASSLNLVNEQFF TGTGCCAGCAGCTTAAATTTAGTCAATGAGCAGTTCTTC
TRBJ2-7 TRBV19 15 . . CASSMPFRDYHEQYF TGTGCCAGTAGTATGCCCTTCAGGGATTACCACGAGCAGTACTTC
TRBJ1-3 TRBV11-2 14 . . CASRGGVSGNTIYF TGTGCCAGCCGAGGGGGGGTCTCTGGAAACACCATATATTTT
TRBJ2-2 TRBV19 15 . TRBD1 CASTQDRVRTGELFF TGTGCCAGTACCCAGGACAGGGTCCGAACCGGGGAGCTGTTTTTT
TRBJ2-7 TRBV27 17 . TRBD1 CASSFRPPGTGGDEQYF TGTGCCAGCAGTTTTAGGCCCCCCGGGACAGGGGGCGACGAGCAGTACTTC
TRBJ2-5 TRBV5-1 14 once . CASSLGQPQETQYF TGCGCCAGCAGCTTGGGACAGCCTCAAGAGACCCAGTACTTC
TRBJ1-1 TRBV6-1 13 . . CASMDRLNTEAFF TGTGCCAGCATGGACAGATTGAACACTGAAGCTTTCTTT
TRBJ2-5 TRBV29-1 12 . . CSVEEGGETQYF TGCAGCGTTGAGGAGGGTGGAGAGACCCAGTACTTC
TRBJ2-1 TRBV30 20 . TRBD2 CAWSVIRTSGRAGGHNEQFF TGTGCCTGGAGTGTAATTCGGACTAGCGGGAGGGCAGGGGGGCACAATGAGCAGTTCTTC
TRBJ2-1 TRBV11-2 13 . . CASSLDMNNEQFF TGTGCCAGCAGCTTAGACATGAACAATGAGCAGTTCTTC
TRBJ2-2 TRBV6-6 16 . TRBD1 CASSRWGQGATGELFF TGTGCCAGCAGCCGATGGGGACAGGGGGCTACCGGGGAGCTGTTTTTT
TRBJ1-4 TRBV6-6 12 . . CASTRYGEKLFF TGTGCCAGCACCCGTTATGGGGAAAAACTGTTTTTT
TRBJ1-6 TRBV6-5 14 . . CASSDSQGYSPLHF TGTGCCAGCAGTGACTCCCAGGGGTATTCACCCCTCCACTTT
TRBJ1-5 TRBV15 16 . TRBD1 CATSRDGTGSNQPQHF TGTGCCACCAGCAGAGATGGGACAGGGAGCAATCAGCCCCAGCATTTT
TRBJ2-1 TRBV7-9 12 once . CASSRDYNEQFF TGTGCCAGCAGCAGGGACTACAATGAGCAGTTCTTC
TRBJ1-2 TRBV2 13 . . CASRETGIYGYTF TGTGCCAGCAGGGAGACAGGTATCTATGGCTACACCTTC
TRBJ1-1 TRBV13 14 . . CASSSRNMNTEAFF TGTGCCAGCAGCTCCAGGAACATGAACACTGAAGCTTTCTTT
TRBJ1-2 TRBV6-5 13 . . CASSYSKGNGYTF TGTGCCAGCAGTTACTCGAAAGGGAACGGCTACACCTTC
TRBJ2-5 TRBV7-2 13 . . CASSALRFETQYF TGTGCCAGCAGCGCACTGCGTTTTGAGACCCAGTACTTC
TRBJ2-1 TRBV30 15 . TRBD2 CAWGPGVAGNNEQFF TGTGCCTGGGGCCCAGGGGTAGCGGGGAACAATGAGCAGTTCTTC
TRBJ2-1 TRBV5-1 16 once TRBD2 CASSLDRAGGVNEQFF TGCGCCAGCAGCTTGGATCGCGCGGGGGGCGTCAATGAGCAGTTCTTC
TRBJ1-2 TRBV7-9 12 . . CASSSVNYGYTF TGTGCCAGCAGCTCCGTTAACTATGGCTACACCTTC